The next 23 T cell receptor beta chains were all read from a single sample in a study of PD-1 blockade in classical Hodgkin lymphoma. Sequenced by immunoSEQ multiplex PCR; TCRdb stores in-frame clones only, minus some. Here the sample spans 25,000 to 35,000 clones, roughly 77% being singletons. Documented time point: cycle 4 day 1 (C4D1), after six to seven weeks of nivolumab. Relapse after autologous stem cell transplantation occurred in every patient, and brentuximab vedotin exposure varied. This specimen was peripheral blood mononuclear cells (PBMCs), taken before the fourth cycle of nivolumab. Receptors originate from a human donor with classical Hodgkin lymphoma.

This chain joins TRBV5-1 and TRBJ2-3; D is uncertain. The CDR3 has 12 amino acids. From germline, CDR1 is SGHRS and CDR2 YFSETQ. Trimming removed 0 bases at V and 5 bases at J, with 4 bases between. The CDR3 region is CASSLARDTQYF. In DNA, the CDR3 is TGCGCCAGCAGCTTGGCCAGAGATACGCAGTATTTT.

The chain carries TRBV9 and TRBJ2-2, with TRBD2 matching over 8 bases. Per germline, CDR1 SGDLS and CDR2 YYNGEE. The CDR3 totals 15 residues. V was clipped by 0 bases and J by 6 bases; unmatched bases: 4. The CDR3 DNA reads as TGTGCCAGCAGCGTAGCTAGCGGGCCTTCCGGGGAGCTGTTTTTT. It is translated as CASSVASGPSGELFF.

This rearrangement joins TRBV10-3 to TRBJ2-1; no firm D call. V dropped 2 bases and J dropped 10 bases, with 9 bases sitting between them. In germline, CDR1 is ENHRY, CDR2 SYGVKD. The CDR3 is 12 amino acids. Written as DNA, the CDR3 is TGTGCCATCAGTGAGAGACTCGGGGAGCAGTTCTTC. It specifies CAISERLGEQFF.

This clone turned up a few times. The J gene is TRBJ1-1, the V gene TRBV5-6, with D perhaps TRBD1 (6 bases). This CDR3 comprises 15 residues. From germline, CDR1 is SGHDT and CDR2 YYEEEE. V was pared by 3 bases and J by 4 bases, with 16 bases between. CDR3 DNA: TGTGCCAGCAGCTACCCGGGGGCCGGGGGCACTGAAGCTTTCTTT. Protein sequence: CASSYPGAGGTEAFF. Looking up the rest from reference TRBV5-6 and TRBJ1-1 gives the full variable domain: DAGVTQSPTHLIKTRGQQVTLRCSPKSGHDTVSWYQQALGQGPQFIFQYYEEEERQRGNFPDRFSGHQFPNYSSELNVNALLLGDSALYLCASSYPGAGGTEAFFGQGTRLTVV.

The V and J genes are TRBV15 and TRBJ2-5; D might be TRBD2 (7 bases). The germline gives CDR1 LNHNV, CDR2 YYDKDF (reference sequence). Trimming took off 3 bases at V and 2 bases at J, with 22 bases between the two ends. CDR3 size: 18 residues. CDR3 sequence reads: CATSSSRGSGMGQETQYF. For the CDR3, the DNA is TGTGCCACCAGCAGCTCGAGGGGGAGCGGGATGGGTCAAGAGACCCAGTACTTC.

V and J are TRBV18 and TRBJ1-2; D remains unclear. The CDR3 consists of 13 residues. In germline, CDR1 is KGHSH, CDR2 LQKENI. Trimming shortened V by 2 bases and J by 2 bases, and 6 bases separated the two germline ends. The CDR3 DNA reads TGTGCCAGCTCACCAAACATAAACTATGGCTACACCTTC. Its translation is CASSPNINYGYTF.

For this clone: The junction does not match germline at one end; this may be a read error. The rearrangement links TRBV10-3 to TRBJ2-1; no definite D call. The CDR3 is 13 amino acids. Germline-derived CDR1 and CDR2 are ENHRY and SYGVKD. CDR3 nucleotide sequence: TGTGCCATCAGTGAGTCTGGTGGCTCGGAGTCCGTCTTC. It encodes CAISESGGSESVF.

V gene TRBV7-9 combines with J gene TRBJ2-7; no clear D gene. Looked up from germline, CDR1 is SEHNR and CDR2 is FQNEAQ (reference sequence). The V and J ends lost 2 bases and 5 bases respectively, with 7 bases between them. This CDR3 has 12 residues. The CDR3 DNA is TGTGCCAGCAGCTTACTTCTCGACGAGCAGTACTTC. Translating gives CASSLLLDEQYF.

V usage is TRBV5-1 and J usage is TRBJ2-7, with D perhaps matching TRBD2 (6 bases). V was shortened by 1 base and J by 2 bases, with 10 bases between the two germline ends. The CDR3 runs to 14 residues. The germline V gene encodes CDR1 SGHRS and CDR2 YFSETQ. The CDR3 coding sequence is TGCGCCAGCAGCTTGACCCGGAGGGCCTACGAGCAGTACTTC. Its protein is CASSLTRRAYEQYF.

A single count supports this clone. The chain carries TRBV28 and TRBJ1-2; TRBD1 is a possible D gene (5 bases). Germline CDR1 MDHEN, CDR2 SYDVKM. CDR3 size: 12 residues. The V gene lost 10 bases and the J gene lost 3 bases, with 12 bases spanning the gap. The CDR3 nucleotides read TGTGCCATCAAGACAGATGACTATGGCTACACCTTC. It translates to CAIKTDDYGYTF.

The chain uses TRBV5-1 and TRBJ1-2; TRBD1 might be the D (5 bases). The germline V gene has CDR1 SGHRS and CDR2 YFSETQ. Trimming pared 4 bases from V and 2 bases from J, leaving 9 bases between. The CDR3 totals 13 residues. CDR3 coding DNA: TGCGCCAGCAGCGTTGACAGCAACTATGGCTACACCTTC. Its protein is CASSVDSNYGYTF.

The chain carries TRBV28 and TRBJ2-7; maybe TRBD1 (6 bases). The V end lost 8 bases, the J end lost 5 bases, and 10 bases lay between the germline ends. The CDR3 loop spans 11 amino acids. Germline CDR1 reads MDHEN; CDR2 reads SYDVKM. The DNA for the CDR3 is TGTGCCAGCCTGGGGGCCCACGAGCAGTACTTC. Amino acid sequence: CASLGAHEQYF. Looking up the rest from reference TRBV28 and TRBJ2-7 gives the full variable domain: DVKVTQSSRYLVKRTGEKVFLECVQDMDHENMFWYRQDPGLGLRLIYFSYDVKMKEKGDIPEGYSVSREKKERFSLILESASTNQTSMYLCASLGAHEQYFGPGTRLTVT.

The chain is built from TRBV11-2 and TRBJ2-7; D assignment may be TRBD1 or TRBD2 (5 bases each). Germline V CDR1 and CDR2: SGHAT, FQNNGV. The CDR3 length is 14 residues. V gave up 5 bases and J gave up 0 bases, with 11 bases separating them. The CDR3 DNA is TGTGCCAGCAGCGGGGCGGGTTACTCCTACGAGCAGTACTTC. As protein: CASSGAGYSYEQYF.

V usage is TRBV19 and J usage is TRBJ2-7; D is possibly TRBD2 (6 bases). Between the trimmed V and J ends, which lost 3 bases and 1 base, there was a span of 13 bases. Germline CDR1 and CDR2: LNHDA and SQIVND (reference sequence). This CDR3 is built from 15 residues. CDR3 in amino acids: CASSMGGARSYEQYF. The CDR3 region has the DNA TGTGCCAGTAGTATGGGCGGGGCAAGATCCTACGAGCAGTACTTC. The full variable domain, with the rest looked up from reference TRBV19 and TRBJ2-7, is DGGITQSPKYLFRKEGQNVTLSCEQNLNHDAMYWYRQDPGQGLRLIYYSQIVNDFQKGDIAEGYSVSREKKESFPLTVTSAQKNPTAFYLCASSMGGARSYEQYFGPGTRLTVT.

The genes are TRBV7-6 and TRBJ2-3; 7 bases agree with TRBD2. The CDR3 is 15 amino acids. V lost 2 bases, J lost 8 bases, and 10 bases stayed unmatched. The germline CDR1 and CDR2 sequences are SGHVS and FNYEAQ. The CDR3 DNA sequence: TGTGCCAGCAGCTTACGGACTAGTATAGTTGGTACGCAGTATTTT. The encoded protein is CASSLRTSIVGTQYF.

The chain couples TRBV5-1 to TRBJ2-7; D may be TRBD1 or TRBD2 (5 bases each). The CDR3 spans 15 residues. Per germline, CDR1 SGHRS and CDR2 YFSETQ. The V gene lost 4 bases and the J gene lost 6 bases, with 20 bases spanning the gap. CDR3 protein: CASSMSTGPTGEQYF. The CDR3 DNA follows: TGCGCCAGCAGCATGAGTACGGGACCGACGGGCGAGCAGTACTTC.

The chain carries TRBV19 and TRBJ2-5; the D gene is possibly TRBD2 (6 bases). The CDR3 has 14 amino acids. The V gene lost 4 bases and the J gene lost 1 base, with 10 bases spanning the gap. Germline values: CDR1 LNHDA, CDR2 SQIVND (reference sequence). The chain's CDR3 is CASSTRGSQETQYF. The CDR3 bases are TGTGCCAGTAGTACACGGGGGTCCCAAGAGACCCAGTACTTC.

In its sample, this clone is medium-sized. The chain has TRBV7-9 and TRBJ2-1, with 9 bases identical to TRBD2. V lost 5 bases, J lost 6 bases, and 8 bases stayed unmatched. The CDR3 extends over 15 amino acids. The V gene's germline CDR1 is SEHNR and CDR2 FQNEAQ (reference sequence). The CDR3 loop is CASSRTSGWGNEQFF. CDR3 DNA: TGTGCCAGCAGCCGTACTAGCGGGTGGGGCAATGAGCAGTTCTTC.

Relative to its sample, this clone is large (0.1 to 1%). The chain combines TRBV7-9 with TRBJ2-5; the D gene is possibly TRBD2 (5 bases). Germline CDR1 reads SEHNR; CDR2 reads FQNEAQ (reference sequence). The CDR3 loop spans 14 amino acids. V was cut by 6 bases and J by 3 bases, with 14 bases left in between. CDR3: CASSQLLGEETQYF. The CDR3 coding sequence is TGTGCCAGCAGTCAGTTATTGGGAGAAGAGACCCAGTACTTC.

This chain connects TRBV5-8 to TRBJ2-7, with 7 bases aligning to TRBD2. The CDR3 runs to 14 residues. Germline V gives CDR1 SGHTS, CDR2 YDEGEE. The J segment lost 4 bases and the V segment lost 6 bases, leaving 10 bases of the junction unmatched. The CDR3 here is CASTQSPGGYEQYF. The CDR3 region has the DNA TGTGCCAGCACCCAAAGTCCGGGGGGATACGAGCAGTACTTC. The whole variable domain, remainder taken from reference TRBV5-8 and TRBJ2-7, is EAGVTQSPTHLIKTRGQQATLRCSPISGHTSVYWYQQALGLGLQFLLWYDEGEERNRGNFPPRFSGRQFPNYSSELNVNALELEDSALYLCASTQSPGGYEQYFGPGTRLTVT.

J is TRBJ1-1 and V is TRBV15; D not resolved. Germline V lookup: CDR1 LNHNV, CDR2 YYDKDF (reference sequence). V lost 0 bases and J lost 1, with 6 bases in between. The CDR3 runs 14 residues. CDR3 DNA sequence: TGTGCCACCAGCAGAGAGGAGGAGAACACTGAAGCTTTCTTT. The encoded protein is CATSREEENTEAFF.

The chain has TRBV7-2 and TRBJ1-6; no definite D call. CDR1 SGHTA and CDR2 FQGNSA come from the germline V gene. CDR3 size: 14 residues. V was cut by 4 bases and J by 9 bases, with 13 bases left in between. In DNA form, the CDR3 reads TGTGCCAGCAGCTCCAGCCGCTTGGGTTCACCCCTCCACTTT. The encoded protein is CASSSSRLGSPLHF. Variable domain in full (rest from reference TRBV7-2 and TRBJ1-6): GAGVSQSPSNKVTEKGKDVELRCDPISGHTALYWYRQSLGQGLEFLIYFQGNSAPDKSGLPSDRFSAERTGGSVSTLTIQRTQQEDSAVYLCASSSSRLGSPLHFGNGTRLTVT.

The CDR3 nucleotides read TGTGCCAGCGGGAGGGGGGGGGAAACAGATACGCAGTATTTT. Its protein product is CASGRGGETDTQYF. V gene TRBV6-1 combines with J gene TRBJ2-3; the D gene is possibly TRBD2 (7 bases). Deletions cut 8 bases from V and 3 bases from J, with 15 bases between. Germline V gene lookup returns CDR1 MNHNS and CDR2 SASEGT. The CDR3 length is 14 residues.